Many counts were recorded for the clone carrying this T cell receptor (beta chain). What it binds is unknown. The TCR alpha and TCR beta cDNA libraries, bearing sample barcodes and UMIs, were generated by 5'RACE using constant-segment primers. TCRdb passed the 5' RACE reads through MiXCR, listing each CDR3 protein once. The sample lists roughly 130,000 distinct CDR3 sequences; roughly 6.2% were seen once. Germline trimming cut 4 bases from V and 9 bases from J; bases unmatched to any gene: 7. CDR1 is SGHNT, CDR2 YYREEE, per germline (reference sequence). CDR3 length equals 15 residues. The data derive from a study of T-cell memory formation after mild COVID-19. Study-level findings and limits: CD4+ contracting clones were found mainly in CM and EM, and CD8+ ones in EMRA.

This chain connects TRBV5-4 to TRBJ2-1; TRBD2 matches 13 bases. The specimen was PBMCs or a T cell subset sorted from them (not recorded which). The receptor was derived from an adult woman who had mild COVID-19 (a few samples of this study predate the infection). Cell type and time point are not known. CDR3 in DNA: TGTGCCAGCAGCCTAACTAGCGGGGGGGCTGGTGAGCAGTTCTTC. Translated: CASSLTSGGAGEQFF.